The 26 T cell receptor beta chains below were found in one sample sequenced in a study of OX40 agonist ivuxolimab in advanced cancers. Clones were read by immunoSEQ multiplex PCR, and TCRdb kept only the in-frame ones, dropping some. The repertoire holds approximately 40,000 clones, about 90% seen once, with around 17% in the top ten. This material consisted of CD4+ or CD8+ T cells sorted from blood, taken in a trial of the OX40 agonist ivuxolimab. The receptors derive from an adult with an advanced solid tumor such as melanoma, head and neck, liver or kidney cancer.

This clone was seen only once. The V and J genes are TRBV5-4 and TRBJ2-5, with D tentatively TRBD2 (5 bases). The V and J ends lost 9 bases and 4 bases respectively, with 16 bases between them. CDR1 SGHNT and CDR2 YYREEE come from the germline V gene (reference sequence). The CDR3 spans 13 residues. CDR3 sequence (DNA): TGTGCCACCCACCCTCTAGCAGGAGAGACCCAGTACTTC. Translating gives CATHPLAGETQYF. Based on the CDR3 plus reference TRBV5-4 and TRBJ2-5, the full variable domain is ETGVTQSPTHLIKTRGQQVTLRCSSQSGHNTVSWYQQALGQGPQFIFQYYREEENGRGNFPPRFSGLQFPNYSSELNVNALELDDSALYLCATHPLAGETQYFGPGTRLLVL.

V usage is TRBV15 and J usage is TRBJ1-5, with D possibly matching TRBD1 (5 bases). The CDR3 has 16 amino acids. Between the trimmed V and J ends, which lost 5 bases and 5 bases, there was a span of 19 bases. Germline V gives CDR1 LNHNV, CDR2 YYDKDF (reference sequence). The DNA of the CDR3 is TGTGCCACCAGCGCTCCATTCCGGGGAGGGGATCAGCCCCAGCATTTT. Translated: CATSAPFRGGDQPQHF.

The rearrangement links TRBV2 to TRBJ2-7, with D unclear. From germline, CDR1 is SNHLY and CDR2 FYNNEI. Trimming pared 2 bases from V and 6 bases from J, leaving 8 bases between. This CDR3 contains 12 residues. CDR3 in amino acids: CASSERAFEQYF. CDR3 coding DNA: TGTGCCAGCAGTGAAAGGGCTTTCGAGCAGTACTTC.

This clone occurred many times. V usage is TRBV6-4 and J usage is TRBJ1-1; TRBD1 agrees at 8 bases. V lost 0 bases and J lost 4; bases outside the gene matches: 1. The CDR3 is 14 residues long. Germline V gene lookup returns CDR1 MRHNA and CDR2 SNTAGT. Here the CDR3 reads CASSDSGQVTEAFF. The DNA for the CDR3 is TGTGCCAGCAGTGACTCGGGACAGGTCACTGAAGCTTTCTTT.

This clone was seen only once. The genes are TRBV4-1 and TRBJ1-1; D remains unclear. V shed 1 base and J shed 13 bases, with 10 bases lying between them. Per the germline V gene, CDR1 is MGHRA and CDR2 is YSYEKL. The CDR3 consists of 11 residues. This CDR3 is CASSQGLVGFF. The CDR3 bases are TGCGCCAGCAGCCAAGGCCTAGTGGGTTTCTTT.

The chain links TRBV29-1 to TRBJ1-1; D ambiguous. Germline V lookup: CDR1 SQVTM, CDR2 ANQGSEA. Deletions cut 6 bases from V and 0 bases from J, with 8 bases between. This CDR3 has 12 residues. As DNA, the CDR3 is TGCAGCGTCTACAACCTGAACACTGAAGCTTTCTTT. Protein: CSVYNLNTEAFF.

The chain has TRBV6-6 and TRBJ2-1, with D possibly TRBD1 on 6 matching bases. The CDR3 totals 15 residues. CDR1 MNHNY and CDR2 SVGAGI come from the germline V gene (reference sequence). Trimming shortened V by 2 bases and J by 9 bases, and 17 bases separated the two germline ends. This CDR3 is CASSYKAGEIGEQFF. The CDR3 nucleotides are TGTGCCAGCAGTTACAAGGCAGGGGAAATAGGTGAGCAGTTCTTC.

The V and J genes are TRBV30 and TRBJ1-2; unclear D gene. CDR3 size: 14 residues. V shed 5 bases and J shed 4 bases, with 17 bases lying between them. Looked up from germline, CDR1 is GTSNPN and CDR2 is SVGIG (reference sequence). The CDR3 bases are TGTGCCTGGGTCTACGGGAGACACCCCTATGGCTACACCTTC. This gives the protein CAWVYGRHPYGYTF.

The chain combines TRBV27 with TRBJ2-1; 9 bases agree with TRBD2. This CDR3 region has 15 residues. Germline V gives CDR1 MNHEY, CDR2 SMNVEV (reference sequence). After removal of 2 bases from V and 6 bases from J, the junction contained 5 bases not matched to a gene. Here the CDR3 reads CASSLGSSGVNEQFF. The CDR3 region has the DNA TGTGCCAGCAGTTTAGGCTCTAGCGGGGTCAATGAGCAGTTCTTC.

V gene TRBV10-1 combines with J gene TRBJ2-4; a weak D match, TRBD2 (6 bases). CDR3 size: 14 residues. Germline V lookup: CDR1 WNHNN, CDR2 SYGVQD (reference sequence). V shed 2 bases and J shed 6 bases, with 11 bases lying between them. CDR3 protein: CASSEVGGGNIQYF. The CDR3 coding sequence is TGCGCCAGCAGTGAGGTCGGGGGTGGAAACATTCAGTACTTC.

V is TRBV27 and J is TRBJ2-7; possible D gene TRBD1, 5 bases. The germline V and J ends were trimmed by 6 bases and 2 bases, with 14 bases remaining between them. Germline V gives CDR1 MNHEY, CDR2 SMNVEV (reference sequence). CDR3 length equals 14 residues. CDR3 nucleotides: TGTGCCAGCAGCCTATCCCAGGGCCCCTACGAGCAGTACTTC. This gives the protein CASSLSQGPYEQYF.

In its sample, this clone was seen once. The chain combines TRBV5-1 with TRBJ1-1, with 8 positions matching TRBD1. Germline V lookup: CDR1 SGHRS, CDR2 YFSETQ. Trimming at V came to 2 bases and at J to 4 bases, leaving 7 bases not matched to a gene. The length of the CDR3 is 15 residues. The DNA of the CDR3 is TGCGCCAGCAGCTTCGGGCAGGGGGCATCCACTGAAGCTTTCTTT. Amino acids: CASSFGQGASTEAFF. Full variable domain (remainder filled in from reference TRBV5-1 and TRBJ1-1): KAGVTQTPRYLIKTRGQQVTLSCSPISGHRSVSWYQQTPGQGLQFLFEYFSETQRNKGNFPGRFSGRQFSNSRSEMNVSTLELGDSALYLCASSFGQGASTEAFFGQGTRLTVV.

This sequence joins TRBV4-1 and TRBJ2-3, with 10 bases that match TRBD2. This CDR3 contains 16 residues. The V and J ends lost 2 bases and 4 bases, in that order; junction bases with no gene match: 6. In germline, CDR1 is MGHRA, CDR2 YSYEKL. The CDR3 DNA reads as TGCGCCAGCAGCCAATGGGGAGCGGGGGGGCCAGATACGCAGTATTTT. Its protein product is CASSQWGAGGPDTQYF.

The chain is built from TRBV13 and TRBJ1-6; 9 nucleotides agree with TRBD1. Germline loops: CDR1 PRHDT, CDR2 FYEKMQ (reference sequence). The CDR3 has 16 residues. V shed 0 bases, J shed 8 bases, and the junction held 5 bases outside the gene matches. The CDR3 DNA reads TGTGCCAGCAGCTTAGGGGACAGGGGTTTTGATTCACCCCTCCACTTT. Translated, it gives CASSLGDRGFDSPLHF.

V gene TRBV30 combines with J gene TRBJ1-2; perhaps TRBD1 as D (6 bases). CDR1 GTSNPN and CDR2 SVGIG come from the germline V gene (reference sequence). The CDR3 contains 14 residues. Trimming left V 3 bases short and J 4 bases short, with 15 bases between. CDR3 nucleotides: TGTGCCTGGAGGGCGGACAGCTCTTTCTATGGCTACACCTTC. Amino acid sequence: CAWRADSSFYGYTF.

The V call is TRBV4-2, the J call TRBJ1-1, with D perhaps TRBD1 (5 bases). Trimming removed 1 base from V and 3 bases from J, with 15 bases in between. The V gene's germline CDR1 is LGHNA and CDR2 YNFKEQ. This CDR3 contains 16 residues. CDR3 DNA: TGTGCCAGCAGCCAAGTGTTTTCAGGCAGGGACACTGAAGCTTTCTTT. This encodes CASSQVFSGRDTEAFF.

J is TRBJ2-2 and V is TRBV13; tentative D call: TRBD1 (6 bases). In germline, CDR1 is PRHDT, CDR2 FYEKMQ (reference sequence). Deletions cut 4 bases from V and 7 bases from J, with 10 bases between. The CDR3 contains 13 residues. Written as DNA, the CDR3 is TGTGCCAGCAGCTGGGGGCTAGACGGGGAGCTGTTTTTT. It translates to CASSWGLDGELFF.

This chain links TRBV4-3 with TRBJ2-5, with 8 bases fitting TRBD1. The end of the DNA aligns better with TRBJ2-7, so the J call may be wrong. The germline gives CDR1 LGHNA, CDR2 YSLEER. The CDR3 runs to 15 residues. CDR3 nucleotides: TGCGCCAGCAGCCAGGGGACAGGTGTCTCCTACGAGCAGTACTTC. Its translation is CASSQGTGVSYEQYF.

V usage is TRBV21-1 and J usage is TRBJ2-1; the table assigns TRBD2, which was not confirmed against the DNA. TRBV21-1 is termed a pseudogene. This CDR3 contains 15 residues. The CDR3 DNA follows: TGTGCCAGCAGCGCCCGGGACTATCGGTACAATGAGCAGTTCTTC. Translated: CASSARDYRYNEQFF.

The rearrangement uses TRBV11-1 and TRBJ1-4, with D possibly matching TRBD1 (5 bases). The CDR3 spans 16 residues. CDR1 is SGHAT and CDR2 is FQDESV in the germline V gene (reference sequence). Between the trimmed V and J ends, which lost 2 bases and 2 bases, there was a span of 12 bases. The chain's CDR3 is CASSLNRGTTNEKLFF. CDR3 in DNA: TGTGCCAGCAGCTTAAATCGGGGGACTACTAATGAAAAACTGTTTTTT.

This sequence joins TRBV27 and TRBJ2-7; 8 nucleotides agree with TRBD1. The junction had 1 base not matched to a gene; V was cut back by 3 bases and J by 3 bases. The CDR3 covers 13 residues. The germline gives CDR1 MNHEY, CDR2 SMNVEV (reference sequence). CDR3 sequence: CASSFGTGYEQYF. The CDR3 region has the DNA TGTGCCAGCAGTTTTGGGACAGGCTACGAGCAGTACTTC.

V and J are TRBV4-3 and TRBJ2-5; D unclear. The CDR3 covers 13 residues. Germline V gene lookup returns CDR1 LGHNA and CDR2 YSLEER. The V end was cut by 0 bases, the J end by 3 bases, with 5 bases between. The CDR3 sequence: CASSQDPEETQYF. The CDR3 nucleotides are TGCGCCAGCAGCCAAGACCCAGAAGAGACCCAGTACTTC.

The chain combines TRBV27 with TRBJ1-1; possibly TRBD1 for D (5 bases). The V and J ends lost 2 bases and 3 bases respectively, with 7 bases between them. Germline V gene lookup returns CDR1 MNHEY and CDR2 SMNVEV (reference sequence). This CDR3 comprises 13 residues. Written as DNA, the CDR3 is TGTGCCAGCAGTTTACTGGGGGACACTGAAGCTTTCTTT. The encoded protein is CASSLLGDTEAFF.

The chain recombines TRBV14 with TRBJ2-1; the D is unclear. V lost 4 bases, J lost 0 bases, and 10 bases lay in between. The germline V gene has CDR1 SGHDN and CDR2 FVKESK. The CDR3 sequence is 15 residues long. The CDR3 DNA follows: TGTGCCAGCAGCCCCTTCAGGAGCTCCTACAATGAGCAGTTCTTC. It encodes CASSPFRSSYNEQFF.

J is TRBJ1-5 and V is TRBV15; TRBD1 agrees at 8 bases. CDR3 length: 15 amino acids. With 0 bases clipped from V and 6 bases from J, the junction kept 4 bases outside the gene matches. The germline gives CDR1 LNHNV, CDR2 YYDKDF (reference sequence). The CDR3 is CATSRDRGLVQPQHF. The CDR3 DNA reads as TGTGCCACCAGCAGAGACAGGGGGCTCGTTCAGCCCCAGCATTTT. The entire variable domain, with the rest obtained from reference TRBV15 and TRBJ1-5, is as follows: DAMVIQNPRYQVTQFGKPVTLSCSQTLNHNVMYWYQQKSSQAPKLLFHYYDKDFNNEADTPDNFQSRRPNTSFCFLDIRSPGLGDTAMYLCATSRDRGLVQPQHFGDGTRLSIL.

There are many counts of this clone. The chain combines TRBV6-1 with TRBJ1-5; a possible D gene is TRBD1 (5 bases). This CDR3 spans 13 amino acids. V was trimmed by 7 bases and J by 3 bases, leaving 10 bases between them. From germline, CDR1 is MNHNS and CDR2 SASEGT. The CDR3 DNA is TGTGCCAGCACAGACAGATCCAATCAGCCCCAGCATTTT. Translating gives CASTDRSNQPQHF.